Only one count was recorded for the clone carrying this T cell receptor beta chain. No antigen is known for it. These data come from a study of OX40 agonist ivuxolimab in advanced cancers. About the study: Dose-escalation patients' cancers were hepatocellular carcinoma, melanoma, renal cell or head and neck cancer. Allowance was made for prior anti-PD-1, anti-PD-L1 or anti-CTLA-4 therapy, and about 37% had some. Three patients responded partially, comprising one with hepatocellular carcinoma and two with cutaneous melanoma. Study findings and constraints: Dosing at 0.1 to 3.0 mg/kg was accompanied by clonal expansion of CD4+ and CD8+ blood T cells by week 6.

TCRdb keeps only in-frame clones here, not all; method: immunoSEQ multiplex PCR. The sample has around 64,000 clones; roughly 87% are singletons. V was cut by 6 bases and J by 2 bases, with 14 bases left in between. The CDR3 loop spans 14 amino acids. The germline gives CDR1 SEHNR, CDR2 FQNEAQ (reference sequence). This specimen was CD4+ or CD8+ T cells sorted from blood, taken in a trial of the OX40 agonist ivuxolimab. The TCR originated in an adult with an advanced solid tumor such as melanoma, head and neck, liver or kidney cancer. The rearrangement links TRBV7-9 to TRBJ2-7; D is uncertain. The CDR3 DNA reads as TGTGCCAGCAGTGCCCGTTCGGTGCCCTACGAGCAGTACTTC. Translating it yields CASSARSVPYEQYF.